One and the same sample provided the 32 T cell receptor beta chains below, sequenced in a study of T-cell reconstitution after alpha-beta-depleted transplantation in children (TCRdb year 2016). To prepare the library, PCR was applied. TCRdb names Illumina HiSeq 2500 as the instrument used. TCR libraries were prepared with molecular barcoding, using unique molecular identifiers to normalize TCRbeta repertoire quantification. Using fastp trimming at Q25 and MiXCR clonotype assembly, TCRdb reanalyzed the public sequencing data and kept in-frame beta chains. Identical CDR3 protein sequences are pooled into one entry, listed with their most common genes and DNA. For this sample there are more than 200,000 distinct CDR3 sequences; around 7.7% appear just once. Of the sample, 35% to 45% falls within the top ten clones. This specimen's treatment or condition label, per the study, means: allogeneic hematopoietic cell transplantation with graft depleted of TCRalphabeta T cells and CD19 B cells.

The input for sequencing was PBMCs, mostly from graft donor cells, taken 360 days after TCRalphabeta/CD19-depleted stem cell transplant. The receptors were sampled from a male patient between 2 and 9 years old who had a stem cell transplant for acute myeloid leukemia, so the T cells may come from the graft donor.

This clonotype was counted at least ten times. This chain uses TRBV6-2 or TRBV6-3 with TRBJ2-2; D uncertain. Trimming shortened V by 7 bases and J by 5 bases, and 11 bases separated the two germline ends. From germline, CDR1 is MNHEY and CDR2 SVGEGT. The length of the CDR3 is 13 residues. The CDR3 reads CASKRAQTGELFF. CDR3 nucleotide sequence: TGTGCCAGCAAACGAGCGCAAACCGGGGAGCTGTTTTTT.

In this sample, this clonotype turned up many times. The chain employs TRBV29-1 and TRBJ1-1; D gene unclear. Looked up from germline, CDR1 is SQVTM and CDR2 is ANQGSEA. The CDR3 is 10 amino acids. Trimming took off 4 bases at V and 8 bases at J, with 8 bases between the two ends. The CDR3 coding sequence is TGCAGCGTTGGGGCGGGAGAAGCTTTCTTT. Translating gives CSVGAGEAFF. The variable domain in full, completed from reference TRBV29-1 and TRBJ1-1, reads SAVISQKPSRDICQRGTSLTIQCQVDSQVTMMFWYRQQPGQSLTLIATANQGSEATYESGFVIDKFPISRPNLTFSTLTVSNMSPEDSSIYLCSVGAGEAFFGQGTRLTVV.

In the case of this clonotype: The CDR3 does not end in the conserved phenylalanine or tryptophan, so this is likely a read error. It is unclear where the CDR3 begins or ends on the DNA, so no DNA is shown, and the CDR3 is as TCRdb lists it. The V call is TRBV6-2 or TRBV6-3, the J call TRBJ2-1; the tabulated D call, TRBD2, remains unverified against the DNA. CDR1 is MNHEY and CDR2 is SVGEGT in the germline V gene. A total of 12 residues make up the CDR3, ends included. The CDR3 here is CASSRDLVIPFY.

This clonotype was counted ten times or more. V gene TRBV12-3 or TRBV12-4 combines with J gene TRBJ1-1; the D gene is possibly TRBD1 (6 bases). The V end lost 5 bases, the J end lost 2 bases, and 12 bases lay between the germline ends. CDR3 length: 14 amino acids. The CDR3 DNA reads TGTGCCAGCAGTCCCTTACAGGGTAACACTGAAGCTTTCTTT. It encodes CASSPLQGNTEAFF.

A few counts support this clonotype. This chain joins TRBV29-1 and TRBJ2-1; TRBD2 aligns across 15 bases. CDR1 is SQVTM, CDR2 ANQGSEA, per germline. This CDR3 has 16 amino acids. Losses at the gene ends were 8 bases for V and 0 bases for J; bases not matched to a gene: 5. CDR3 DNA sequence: TGCAGCATGGGACTAGCGGGAGGAAGCTCCTACAATGAGCAGTTCTTC. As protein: CSMGLAGGSSYNEQFF.

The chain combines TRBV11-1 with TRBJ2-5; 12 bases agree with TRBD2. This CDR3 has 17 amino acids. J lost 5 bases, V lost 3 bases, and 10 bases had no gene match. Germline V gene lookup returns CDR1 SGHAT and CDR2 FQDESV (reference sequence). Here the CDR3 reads CASSFGTTSGGLETQYF. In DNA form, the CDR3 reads TGTGCCAGCAGCTTTGGAACGACTAGCGGGGGCCTGGAGACCCAGTACTTC.

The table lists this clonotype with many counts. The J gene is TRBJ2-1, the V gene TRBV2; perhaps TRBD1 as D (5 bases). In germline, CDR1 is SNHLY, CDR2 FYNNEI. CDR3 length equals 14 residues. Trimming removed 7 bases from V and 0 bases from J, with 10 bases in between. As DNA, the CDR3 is TGTGCCAGCAAGGGGCCGATCTCCTACAATGAGCAGTTCTTC. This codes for CASKGPISYNEQFF.

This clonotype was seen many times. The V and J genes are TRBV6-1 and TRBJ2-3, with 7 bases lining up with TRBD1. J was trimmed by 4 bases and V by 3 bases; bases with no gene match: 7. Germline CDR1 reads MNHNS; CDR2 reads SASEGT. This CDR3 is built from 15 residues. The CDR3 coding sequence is TGTGCCAGCAGTGAGGAGACAGGGACCCCAGATACGCAGTATTTT. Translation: CASSEETGTPDTQYF.

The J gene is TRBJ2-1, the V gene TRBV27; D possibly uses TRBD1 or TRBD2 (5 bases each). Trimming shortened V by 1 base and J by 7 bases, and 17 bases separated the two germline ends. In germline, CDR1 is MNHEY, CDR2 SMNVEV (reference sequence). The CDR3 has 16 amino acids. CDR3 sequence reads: CASSLWALGTLNEQFF. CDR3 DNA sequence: TGTGCCAGCAGTTTATGGGCACTGGGGACGTTGAATGAGCAGTTCTTC.

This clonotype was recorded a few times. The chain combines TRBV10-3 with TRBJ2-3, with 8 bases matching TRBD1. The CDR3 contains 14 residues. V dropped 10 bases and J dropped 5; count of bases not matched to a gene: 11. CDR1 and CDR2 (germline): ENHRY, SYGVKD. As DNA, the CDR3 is TGTGCCACAACGACAGGGGCCGGGAGAGATACGCAGTATTTT. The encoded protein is CATTTGAGRDTQYF.

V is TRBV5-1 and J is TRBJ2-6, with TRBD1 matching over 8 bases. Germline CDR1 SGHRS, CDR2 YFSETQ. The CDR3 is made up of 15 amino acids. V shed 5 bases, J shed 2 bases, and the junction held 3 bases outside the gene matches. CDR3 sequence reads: CASRRQGTGANVLTF. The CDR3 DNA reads TGCGCCAGCAGGCGACAGGGGACTGGGGCCAACGTCCTGACTTTC.

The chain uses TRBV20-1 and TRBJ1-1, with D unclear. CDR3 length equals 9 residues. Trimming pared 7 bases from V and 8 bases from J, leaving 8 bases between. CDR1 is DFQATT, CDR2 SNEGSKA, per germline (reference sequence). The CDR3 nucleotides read TGCAGTGTCCCCCCAGAAGCTTTCTTT. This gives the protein CSVPPEAFF.

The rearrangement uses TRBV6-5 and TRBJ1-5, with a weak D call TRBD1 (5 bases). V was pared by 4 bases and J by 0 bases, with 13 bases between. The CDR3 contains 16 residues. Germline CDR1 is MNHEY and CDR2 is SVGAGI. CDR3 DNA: TGTGCCAGCAGTTCGGGGGGACGGTATAGCAATCAGCCCCAGCATTTT. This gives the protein CASSSGGRYSNQPQHF.

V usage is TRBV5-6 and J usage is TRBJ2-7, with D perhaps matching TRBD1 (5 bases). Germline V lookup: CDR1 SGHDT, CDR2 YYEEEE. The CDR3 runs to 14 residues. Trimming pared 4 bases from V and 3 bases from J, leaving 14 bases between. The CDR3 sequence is CASSPGHRNYEQYV. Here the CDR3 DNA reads TGTGCCAGCAGCCCAGGACACAGGAACTACGAGCAGTACGTC.

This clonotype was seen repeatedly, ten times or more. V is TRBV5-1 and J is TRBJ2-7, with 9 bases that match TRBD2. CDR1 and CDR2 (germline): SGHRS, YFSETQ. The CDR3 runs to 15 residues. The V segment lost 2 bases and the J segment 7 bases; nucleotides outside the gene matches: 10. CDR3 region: CASSFARTSAKEQYF. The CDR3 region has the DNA TGCGCCAGCAGCTTTGCCCGGACTAGCGCAAAGGAGCAGTACTTC.

CDR3 DNA: TGTGCCAGCAGTTTATGGGGGTACACTAACTATGGCTACACCTTC. It yields the protein CASSLWGYTNYGYTF. The chain carries TRBV12-3 or TRBV12-4 and TRBJ1-2; D is perhaps TRBD1 (5 bases). Between the trimmed V and J ends, which lost 2 bases and 0 bases, there was a span of 10 bases. The CDR3 runs to 15 residues.

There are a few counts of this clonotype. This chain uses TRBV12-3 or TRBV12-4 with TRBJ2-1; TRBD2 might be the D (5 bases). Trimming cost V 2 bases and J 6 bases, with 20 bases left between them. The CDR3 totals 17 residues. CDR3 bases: TGTGCCAGCAGTTTAAAGCGCCTAGCTAGCCCCATCAATGAGCAGTTCTTC. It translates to CASSLKRLASPINEQFF.

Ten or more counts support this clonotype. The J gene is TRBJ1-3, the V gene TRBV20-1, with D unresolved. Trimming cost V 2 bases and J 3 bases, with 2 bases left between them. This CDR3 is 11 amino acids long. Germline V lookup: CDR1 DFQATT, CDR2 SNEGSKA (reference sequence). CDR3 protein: CSARSGNTIYF. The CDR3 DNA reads TGCAGTGCTAGAAGTGGAAACACCATATATTTT.

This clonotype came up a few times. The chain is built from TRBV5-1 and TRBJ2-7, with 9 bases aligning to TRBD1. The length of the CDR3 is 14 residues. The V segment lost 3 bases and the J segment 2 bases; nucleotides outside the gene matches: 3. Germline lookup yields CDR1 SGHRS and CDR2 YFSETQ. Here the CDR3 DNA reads TGCGCCAGCAGCTCGGGACAGGGAACCTACGAGCAGTACTTC. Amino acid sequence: CASSSGQGTYEQYF. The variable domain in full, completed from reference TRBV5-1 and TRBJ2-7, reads KAGVTQTPRYLIKTRGQQVTLSCSPISGHRSVSWYQQTPGQGLQFLFEYFSETQRNKGNFPGRFSGRQFSNSRSEMNVSTLELGDSALYLCASSSGQGTYEQYFGPGTRLTVT.

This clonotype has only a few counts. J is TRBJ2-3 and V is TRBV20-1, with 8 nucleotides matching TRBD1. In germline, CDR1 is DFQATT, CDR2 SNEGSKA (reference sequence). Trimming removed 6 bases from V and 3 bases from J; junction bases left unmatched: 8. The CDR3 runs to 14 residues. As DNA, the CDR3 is TGCAGTGCGGCCAGGGGGCTTGGGACAGATACGCAGTATTTT. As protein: CSAARGLGTDTQYF.

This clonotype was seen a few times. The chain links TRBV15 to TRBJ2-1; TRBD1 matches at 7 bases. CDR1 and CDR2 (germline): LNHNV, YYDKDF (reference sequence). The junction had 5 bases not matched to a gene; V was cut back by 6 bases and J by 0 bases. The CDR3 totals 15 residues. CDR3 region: CATREGQSSYNEQFF. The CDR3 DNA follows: TGTGCCACCAGAGAGGGACAGAGCTCCTACAATGAGCAGTTCTTC.

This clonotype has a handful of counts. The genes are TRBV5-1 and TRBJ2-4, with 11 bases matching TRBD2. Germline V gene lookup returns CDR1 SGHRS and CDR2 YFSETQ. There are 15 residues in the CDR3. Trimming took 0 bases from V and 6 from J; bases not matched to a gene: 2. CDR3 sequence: CASSLGLAGTNIQYF. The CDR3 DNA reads TGCGCCAGCAGCTTGGGACTAGCGGGAACAAACATTCAGTACTTC.

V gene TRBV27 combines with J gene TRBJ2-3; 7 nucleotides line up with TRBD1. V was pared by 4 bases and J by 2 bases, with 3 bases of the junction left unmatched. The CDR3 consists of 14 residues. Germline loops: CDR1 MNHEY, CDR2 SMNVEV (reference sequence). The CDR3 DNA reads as TGTGCCAGCAGTTGGGGACAGCTCACAGATACGCAGTATTTT. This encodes CASSWGQLTDTQYF.

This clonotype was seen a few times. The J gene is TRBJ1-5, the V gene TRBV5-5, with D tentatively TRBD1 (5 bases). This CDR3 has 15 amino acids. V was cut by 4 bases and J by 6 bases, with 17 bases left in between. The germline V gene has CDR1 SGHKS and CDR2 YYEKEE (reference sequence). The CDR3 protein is CASSRAGGVGQPQHF. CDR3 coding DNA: TGTGCCAGCAGCCGCGCGGGGGGGGTGGGTCAGCCCCAGCATTTT. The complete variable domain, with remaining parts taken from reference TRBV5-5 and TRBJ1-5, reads DAGVTQSPTHLIKTRGQQVTLRCSPISGHKSVSWYQQVLGQGPQFIFQYYEKEERGRGNFPDRFSARQFPNYSSELNVNALLLGDSALYLCASSRAGGVGQPQHFGDGTRLSIL.

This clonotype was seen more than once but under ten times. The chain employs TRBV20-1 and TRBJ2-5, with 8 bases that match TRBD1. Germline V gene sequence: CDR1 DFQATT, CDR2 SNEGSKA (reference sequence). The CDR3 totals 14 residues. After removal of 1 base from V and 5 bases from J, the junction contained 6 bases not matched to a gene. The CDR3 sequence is CSARVVRGRETQYF. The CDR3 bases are TGCAGTGCTAGAGTTGTCAGGGGGCGTGAGACCCAGTACTTC.

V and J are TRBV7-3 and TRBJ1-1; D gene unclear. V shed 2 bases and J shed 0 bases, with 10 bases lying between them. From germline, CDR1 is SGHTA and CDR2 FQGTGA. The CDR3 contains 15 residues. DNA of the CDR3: TGTGCCAGCAGCTTAGATTCACATCTGAACACTGAAGCTTTCTTT. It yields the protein CASSLDSHLNTEAFF.

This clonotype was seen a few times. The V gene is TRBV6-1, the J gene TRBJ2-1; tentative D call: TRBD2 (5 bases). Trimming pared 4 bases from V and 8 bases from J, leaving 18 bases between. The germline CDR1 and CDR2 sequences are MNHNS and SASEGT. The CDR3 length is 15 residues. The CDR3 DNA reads TGTGCCAGCAGTGGGAGGAGAGGTAAGGTCGATGAGCAGTTCTTC. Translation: CASSGRRGKVDEQFF.

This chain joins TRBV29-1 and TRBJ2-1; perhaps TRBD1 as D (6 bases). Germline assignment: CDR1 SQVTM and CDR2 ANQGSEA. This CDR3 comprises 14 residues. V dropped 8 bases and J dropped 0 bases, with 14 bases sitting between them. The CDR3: CSLYRVSSYNEQFF. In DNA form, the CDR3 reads TGCAGCCTCTACAGGGTTTCCTCCTACAATGAGCAGTTCTTC.

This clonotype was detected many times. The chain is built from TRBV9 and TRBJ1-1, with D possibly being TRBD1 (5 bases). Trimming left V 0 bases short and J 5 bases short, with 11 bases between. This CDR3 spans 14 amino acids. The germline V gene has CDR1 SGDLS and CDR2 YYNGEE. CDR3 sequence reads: CASSVVRGLTEAFF. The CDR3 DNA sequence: TGTGCCAGCAGCGTAGTTAGGGGTTTGACTGAAGCTTTCTTT.

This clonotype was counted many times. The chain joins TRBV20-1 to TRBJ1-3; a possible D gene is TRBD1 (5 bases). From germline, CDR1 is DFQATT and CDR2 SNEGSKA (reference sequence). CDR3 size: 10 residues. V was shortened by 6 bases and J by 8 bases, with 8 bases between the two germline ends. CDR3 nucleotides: TGCAGTGCCCAGGGTGACACCATATATTTT. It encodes CSAQGDTIYF.

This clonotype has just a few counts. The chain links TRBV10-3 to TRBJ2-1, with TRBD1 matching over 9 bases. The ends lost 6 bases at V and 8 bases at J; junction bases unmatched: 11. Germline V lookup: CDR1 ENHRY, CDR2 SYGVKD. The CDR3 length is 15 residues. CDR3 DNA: TGTGCCATCAGCGCACCGGGACAGGGTTTCTATGAGCAGTTCTTC. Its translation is CAISAPGQGFYEQFF.

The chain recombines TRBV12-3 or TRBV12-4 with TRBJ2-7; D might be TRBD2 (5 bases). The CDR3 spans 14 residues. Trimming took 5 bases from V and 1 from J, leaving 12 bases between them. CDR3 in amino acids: CASSRTPLSYEQYF. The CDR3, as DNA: TGTGCCAGCAGTCGGACTCCGTTATCCTACGAGCAGTACTTC.